A selection of T cell receptor beta chains follows, all from one sample in a study of regulatory T cells in long-lasting Graves disease. TCRdb re-called the multiplex PCR reads through MiXCR, storing one row per CDR3 protein. The sample lists around 460,000 distinct CDR3 sequences, under 25% occurring once. The sample was peripheral blood mononuclear cells (PBMCs), taken when the disease was refractory, from a patient treated with antithyroid drugs. These receptors were obtained from a female donor with Graves disease. The conserved cysteine and the conserved F or W are not part of the CDR3 here.

V gene: TRBV12-3/TRBV12-4
CDR3 protein: ASSFDPGTGKNNQPQH

V gene: TRBV2
CDR3 protein: ASSSSGTRVYEQY

V gene: TRBV30
CDR3 protein: AWSSWRTEAF

V gene: TRBV29-1
CDR3 protein: SVRFGDTEAF

V gene: TRBV6-1
CDR3 protein: ASSHANIQY

V gene: TRBV27
CDR3 protein: ASSLEGADSYEQY

V gene: TRBV6-5
CDR3 protein: ASSYSFEAF

V gene: TRBV28
CDR3 protein: ASTPLTGTGSTGANVLT

V gene: TRBV5-1
CDR3 protein: ASSLGTSDADTQY

V gene: TRBV12-3/TRBV12-4
CDR3 protein: ASSLSRLNTGELF

V gene: TRBV5-1
CDR3 protein: ASSQTSGQTNEQF

V gene: TRBV6-5
CDR3 protein: ASSSRGPSSYEQY

V gene: TRBV6-1
CDR3 protein: ANSVTGGRRTTYEQY

V gene: TRBV20-1
CDR3 protein: SALGPGHTLEGNTEAF